The 5 T cell receptor beta chains presented below share a single source sample, sequenced in a study of blood T cell repertoires in COVID-19. Produced via immunoSEQ multiplex PCR; TCRdb's table is partial and in-frame only. The table shows around 150,000 clones, with approximately 84% occurring only once. The sample was peripheral blood. These receptors originate from a man in his sixties or seventies with acute or convalescent COVID-19.

The genes are TRBV2 and TRBJ1-2; TRBD1 is a possible D gene (6 bases). CDR1 and CDR2 from the germline V gene are SNHLY and FYNNEI. The CDR3 contains 13 residues. The V gene lost 3 bases and the J gene lost 7 bases, with 12 bases spanning the gap. The CDR3 sequence is CASSDQGFGGYTF. The CDR3 nucleotides are TGTGCCAGCAGTGATCAGGGGTTCGGTGGCTACACCTTC. Full variable domain (missing parts from reference TRBV2 and TRBJ1-2): EPEVTQTPSHQVTQMGQEVILRCVPISNHLYFYWYRQILGQKVEFLVSFYNNEISEKSEIFDDQFSVERPDGSNFTLKIRSTKLEDSAMYFCASSDQGFGGYTFGSGTRLTVV.

This clone has ten or more counts. The J gene is TRBJ2-7, the V gene TRBV11-3; D is unresolved. Germline values: CDR1 SGHNT, CDR2 YENEEA. The CDR3 contains 13 residues. The V gene lost 1 base and the J gene lost 6 bases, with 10 bases spanning the gap. CDR3 amino acids: CASSLGVQLEQYF. CDR3 bases: TGTGCCAGCAGCTTAGGGGTACAGCTCGAGCAGTACTTC. The whole variable domain, filled in from reference TRBV11-3 and TRBJ2-7, reads EAGVVQSPRYKIIEKKQPVAFWCNPISGHNTLYWYLQNLGQGPELLIRYENEEAVDDSQLPKDRFSAERLKGVDSTLKIQPAELGDSAVYLCASSLGVQLEQYFGPGTRLTVT.

This chain links TRBV19 with TRBJ1-5; TRBD1 matches at 9 bases. The CDR3 consists of 18 residues. Per the germline V gene, CDR1 is LNHDA and CDR2 is SQIVND (reference sequence). J was trimmed by 0 bases and V by 7 bases; bases with no gene match: 13. The CDR3 protein is CASTSRTGVAYSNQPQHF. CDR3 bases: TGTGCCAGTACCTCTAGGACAGGGGTCGCGTATAGCAATCAGCCCCAGCATTTT.

V is TRBV6-5 and J is TRBJ2-3, with D maybe TRBD1 (5 bases). CDR3 length: 15 amino acids. Germline V CDR1 and CDR2: MNHEY, SVGAGI. The V and J ends lost 9 bases and 5 bases respectively, with 21 bases between them. The CDR3: CASRSKDTSQDTQYF. The CDR3 region has the DNA TGTGCCAGTAGATCCAAGGACACCTCCCAAGATACGCAGTATTTT.

This clone was seen only once. This chain uses TRBV7-2 with TRBJ2-7; TRBD2 matches 9 bases. V lost 5 bases and J lost 4; bases outside the gene matches: 21. The CDR3 contains 19 residues. From germline, CDR1 is SGHTA and CDR2 FQGNSA. The CDR3 here is CASSPGISGGPRALYEQYF. CDR3 sequence (DNA): TGTGCCAGCAGCCCGGGGATTAGCGGGGGACCCCGGGCTCTATACGAGCAGTACTTC.